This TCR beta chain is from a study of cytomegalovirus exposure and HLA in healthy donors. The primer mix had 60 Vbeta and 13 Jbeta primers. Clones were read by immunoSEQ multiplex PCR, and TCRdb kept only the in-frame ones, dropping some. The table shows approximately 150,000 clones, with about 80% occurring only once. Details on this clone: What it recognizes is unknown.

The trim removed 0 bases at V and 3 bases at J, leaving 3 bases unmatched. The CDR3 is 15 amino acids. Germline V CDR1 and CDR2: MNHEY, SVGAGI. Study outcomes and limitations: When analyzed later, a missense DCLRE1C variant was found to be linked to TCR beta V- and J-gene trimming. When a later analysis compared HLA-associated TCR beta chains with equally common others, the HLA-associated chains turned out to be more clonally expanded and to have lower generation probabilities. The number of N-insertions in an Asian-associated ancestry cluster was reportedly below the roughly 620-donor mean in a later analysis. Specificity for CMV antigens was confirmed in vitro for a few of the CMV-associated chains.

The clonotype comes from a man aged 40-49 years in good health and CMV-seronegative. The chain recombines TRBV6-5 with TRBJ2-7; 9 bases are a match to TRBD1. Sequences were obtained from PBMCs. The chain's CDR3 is CASSYSRDRVYEQYF. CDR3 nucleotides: TGTGCCAGCAGTTACTCCCGGGACAGGGTCTACGAGCAGTACTTC.